The next 5 T cell receptor beta chains were all read from a single sample in a study of T-cell reconstitution after alpha-beta-depleted transplantation in children. Preparing the TCRbeta library involved the use of unique molecular identifiers. TCRdb re-called the PCR reads with MiXCR, one entry per CDR3 protein. The sample has about 240,000 distinct CDR3 sequences; roughly 24% are singletons. The material sequenced was PBMCs, taken before TCRalphabeta/CD19-depleted stem cell transplant. The receptors derive from a girl aged 2 to 9 with Fanconi anemia, due to receive a stem cell transplant.

The chain carries TRBV29-1 and TRBJ2-1; TRBD1 matches 9 bases. V was pared by 5 bases and J by 1 base, with 6 bases of the junction left unmatched. The CDR3 runs 15 residues. The germline V gene encodes CDR1 SQVTM and CDR2 ANQGSEA. The CDR3 is CSVFTGGSSYNEQFF. CDR3 in DNA: TGCAGCGTTTTTACAGGGGGCTCTTCCTACAATGAGCAGTTCTTC.

This clonotype has ten or more counts. The V gene is TRBV6-1, the J gene TRBJ2-2; D is unresolved. In germline, CDR1 is MNHNS, CDR2 SASEGT. This CDR3 contains 16 residues. The V end was cut by 5 bases, the J end by 6 bases, with 19 bases between. CDR3 in DNA: TGTGCCAGCAGTATCAGAACTTTACGAGGTTCCGGGGAGCTGTTTTTT. This sequence encodes CASSIRTLRGSGELFF.

This chain joins TRBV7-3 and TRBJ2-1; either TRBD1 or TRBD2 may supply D (6 bases each). Germline V gives CDR1 SGHTA, CDR2 FQGTGA. Trimming left V 5 bases short and J 6 bases short, with 14 bases between. The CDR3 contains 14 residues. The CDR3 protein is CASSSVGGSNEQFF. The CDR3 DNA follows: TGTGCCAGCAGCAGCGTAGGGGGGAGCAATGAGCAGTTCTTC.

Ten or more counts support this clonotype. V usage is TRBV29-1 and J usage is TRBJ2-1, with TRBD1 identical over 8 bases. CDR1 and CDR2 from the germline V gene are SQVTM and ANQGSEA. The V segment lost 6 bases and the J segment 8 bases; nucleotides outside the gene matches: 9. This CDR3 is 13 amino acids long. This CDR3 reads CSVPDRVIDEQFF. The CDR3 DNA is TGCAGCGTCCCGGACAGGGTAATCGATGAGCAGTTCTTC.

The table lists this clonotype with a few counts. The chain carries TRBV7-3 and TRBJ2-7, with a possible D match to TRBD1 (5 bases). Germline V gene sequence: CDR1 SGHTA, CDR2 FQGTGA. The CDR3 totals 14 residues. Trimming removed 4 bases from V and 7 bases from J, with 17 bases in between. The CDR3 DNA reads TGTGCCAGCAGCTCCAGCCATGCCCAGGGTGAGCAGTACTTC. It yields the protein CASSSSHAQGEQYF. The full variable domain, with the rest looked up from reference TRBV7-3 and TRBJ2-7, is GAGVSQTPSNKVTEKGKYVELRCDPISGHTALYWYRQSLGQGPEFLIYFQGTGAADDSGLPNDRFFAVRPEGSVSTLKIQRTERGDSAVYLCASSSSHAQGEQYFGPGTRLTVT.